The 31 T cell receptor beta chains below were found in one sample sequenced in a study of CD8+ T cells in alopecia areata. Peripheral blood, together with lesional scalp punch biopsies, was collected from alopecia areata patients. As the sequencing template, cDNA was produced by extracting RNA and reverse transcribing it. TCRdb's copy holds only in-frame clones and misses some; the assay was immunoSEQ multiplex PCR. The table has around 8,000 clones, roughly 69% seen once. The material sequenced was skin, taken at week 0. The receptors were sampled from a human donor with alopecia areata.

This clone was seen more than once but under ten times. The CDR3 region has the DNA TGTGCCAGCAGCTTCTGGTTCCAGGGACAGGGAGCCGATACGCAGTATTTT. This codes for CASSFWFQGQGADTQYF. The rearrangement links TRBV11-3 to TRBJ2-3, with 9 bases matching TRBD1. With V trimmed by 3 bases and J by 6 bases, 13 bases remained unmatched. The CDR3 has 17 residues. Germline V lookup: CDR1 SGHNT, CDR2 YENEEA.

This clone appeared a few times. The sample has other DNA sequences that encode this CDR3 too. The chain is built from TRBV7-2 and TRBJ1-5; a possible D gene is TRBD1 (5 bases). V gave up 5 bases and J gave up 7 bases, with 12 bases separating them. The CDR3 length is 13 residues. In germline, CDR1 is SGHTA, CDR2 FQGNSA. CDR3 nucleotide sequence: TGTGCCAGCAGCCTAGAGGGGATACAGCCCCAGCATTTT. It encodes CASSLEGIQPQHF.

The J gene is TRBJ2-3, the V gene TRBV4-3, with D perhaps TRBD2 (5 bases). The CDR3 has 15 residues. Per germline, CDR1 LGHNA and CDR2 YSLEER. Deletions cut 1 base from V and 5 bases from J, with 13 bases between. Here the CDR3 reads CASSQGTLEVDTQYF. Here the CDR3 DNA reads TGCGCCAGCAGCCAAGGGACCCTGGAGGTAGATACGCAGTATTTT.

The chain uses TRBV19 and TRBJ2-4; D gene uncertain. Germline V gene data show CDR1 as LNHDA and CDR2 as SQIVND (reference sequence). This CDR3 is built from 12 residues. Trimming shortened V by 6 bases and J by 3 bases, and 6 bases separated the two germline ends. The CDR3 sequence is CASSLGKNIQYF. CDR3 sequence (DNA): TGTGCCAGTAGCCTAGGCAAAAACATTCAGTACTTC.

The chain has TRBV7-2 and TRBJ2-3, with a possible D match to TRBD1 (6 bases). Trimming took 5 bases from V and 1 from J, leaving 10 bases between them. The CDR3 runs to 14 residues. The V gene's germline CDR1 is SGHTA and CDR2 FQGNSA. CDR3 coding DNA: TGTGCCAGCAGCCCCCCAGGGGGCACAGATACGCAGTATTTT. Translated: CASSPPGGTDTQYF.

The rearrangement uses TRBV7-9 and TRBJ2-5; D might be TRBD2 (5 bases). V was pared by 5 bases and J by 5 bases, with 12 bases between. CDR1 is SEHNR, CDR2 FQNEAQ, per germline (reference sequence). The CDR3 is 13 residues long. This CDR3 is CASSPGVAETQYF. For the CDR3, the DNA is TGTGCCAGCAGCCCCGGGGTAGCGGAGACCCAGTACTTC.

This clone was picked up a small number of times. This chain connects TRBV2 to TRBJ2-3, with 15 positions matching TRBD2. This CDR3 region has 15 residues. V dropped 6 bases and J dropped 3; count of bases not matched to a gene: 1. Germline assignment: CDR1 SNHLY and CDR2 FYNNEI. Here the CDR3 DNA reads TGTGCCAGCAGCGGGACTAGCGGGGGGACAGATACGCAGTATTTT. As protein: CASSGTSGGTDTQYF.

This clone has a handful of counts. V and J are TRBV4-3 and TRBJ2-2; D is perhaps TRBD2 (6 bases). The CDR3 contains 14 residues. Per the germline V gene, CDR1 is LGHNA and CDR2 is YSLEER. The V end was cut by 0 bases, the J end by 7 bases, with 9 bases between. CDR3 region: CASSQDRRGGELFF. CDR3 DNA sequence: TGCGCCAGCAGCCAAGACCGGAGGGGCGGGGAGCTGTTTTTT.

V and J are TRBV7-2 and TRBJ1-1; D gene uncertain. The CDR3 runs 15 residues. V lost 5 bases to trimming and J lost 0 bases, with 13 bases between them. In germline, CDR1 is SGHTA, CDR2 FQGNSA. This chain's CDR3 is CASSPDPTMNTEAFF. As DNA, the CDR3 is TGTGCCAGCAGCCCCGACCCGACAATGAACACTGAAGCTTTCTTT.

The chain combines TRBV5-4 with TRBJ1-2, with 8 positions matching TRBD1. CDR3 size: 14 residues. Germline V gene lookup returns CDR1 SGHNT and CDR2 YYREEE (reference sequence). V dropped 4 bases and J dropped 8; count of bases not matched to a gene: 10. This CDR3 is CASSSRGQPTGYTF. DNA of the CDR3: TGTGCCAGCAGCAGCAGGGGGCAACCGACCGGCTACACCTTC.

In its sample, this clone ranks as large. The chain uses TRBV29-1 and TRBJ2-7, with D possibly being TRBD1 (6 bases). The germline CDR1 and CDR2 sequences are SQVTM and ANQGSEA. The CDR3 contains 12 residues. CDR3 sequence: CTPRDKLREQYF. In nucleotides, the CDR3 is TGCACTCCCCGGGACAAGTTGAGGGAGCAGTACTTC.

The genes are TRBV11-3 and TRBJ1-2; D is unresolved. This CDR3 comprises 14 residues. Between the trimmed V and J ends, which lost 3 bases and 6 bases, there was a span of 14 bases. The germline gives CDR1 SGHNT, CDR2 YENEEA. CDR3 region: CASSFVRAPDGYTF. In DNA, the CDR3 is TGTGCCAGCAGCTTCGTCCGGGCTCCTGATGGCTACACCTTC.

This clone was seen more than once but under ten times. The V call is TRBV6-1, the J call TRBJ1-1; no definite D call. Germline assignment: CDR1 MNHNS and CDR2 SASEGT. The CDR3 spans 13 residues. V was trimmed by 2 bases and J by 0 bases, leaving 4 bases between them. CDR3 bases: TGTGCCAGCAGTGAAATTCTGAACACTGAAGCTTTCTTT. Its protein product is CASSEILNTEAFF.

The gene calls are TRBV19 and TRBJ1-2; a possible D gene is TRBD1 (5 bases). The CDR3 is 14 residues long. Trimming took 4 bases from V and 4 from J, leaving 13 bases between them. Germline V gives CDR1 LNHDA, CDR2 SQIVND (reference sequence). The CDR3 nucleotides read TGTGCCAGTAGTAAATACCGGGACCTCTATGGCTACACCTTC. Its translation: CASSKYRDLYGYTF.

This clone has a single count. The chain couples TRBV7-8 to TRBJ2-7; 7 bases are shared with TRBD2. Losses at the gene ends were 3 bases for V and 2 bases for J; bases not matched to a gene: 7. Germline-derived CDR1 and CDR2 are SGHVS and FQNEAQ. This CDR3 is 15 amino acids long. Here the CDR3 reads CASSLSERGPYEQYF. CDR3 DNA sequence: TGTGCCAGCAGCTTGTCCGAGCGGGGACCCTACGAGCAGTACTTC.

This CDR3 is CASSYDSWEGDTQYF. CDR3 nucleotides: TGTGCCAGCAGCTATGACTCCTGGGAGGGGGATACGCAGTATTTT. The chain employs TRBV7-9 and TRBJ2-3, with 7 bases matching TRBD2. CDR1 is SEHNR and CDR2 is FQNEAQ in the germline V gene (reference sequence). V dropped 4 bases and J dropped 6; count of bases not matched to a gene: 10. This CDR3 has 15 residues.

CDR3 sequence (DNA): TGTGCCAGTAGTATGGGCATCAGGAACACCGGGGAGCTGTTTTTT. It codes for CASSMGIRNTGELFF. The chain couples TRBV19 to TRBJ2-2; D remains unclear. The V and J ends lost 3 bases and 1 base respectively, with 9 bases between them. From germline, CDR1 is LNHDA and CDR2 SQIVND (reference sequence). This CDR3 has 15 amino acids.

The V gene is TRBV5-1, the J gene TRBJ1-1, with a weak D call TRBD1 (5 bases). Germline V lookup: CDR1 SGHRS, CDR2 YFSETQ. Trimming stripped 6 bases from V and 0 bases from J, with 15 bases between. The CDR3 runs to 15 residues. Here the CDR3 reads CASTRDGGMNTEAFF. CDR3 DNA: TGCGCCAGCACCCGGGACGGGGGTATGAACACTGAAGCTTTCTTT.

In its sample, this clone was seen a few times. The rearrangement uses TRBV6-5 and TRBJ1-6; 7 positions agree with TRBD1. Germline V lookup: CDR1 MNHEY, CDR2 SVGAGI. V lost 6 bases to trimming and J lost 9 bases; unmatched junction nucleotides: 2. The CDR3 contains 12 residues. CDR3 protein: CASRQGGSPLHF. The CDR3 coding sequence is TGTGCCAGCAGGCAGGGGGGTTCACCCCTCCACTTT.

The chain combines TRBV18 with TRBJ2-7, with D hard to call. Germline assignment: CDR1 KGHSH and CDR2 LQKENI. V was trimmed by 6 bases and J by 0 bases, leaving 9 bases between them. The CDR3 is made up of 13 amino acids. CDR3 protein: CASSGLSSYEQYF. CDR3 DNA: TGTGCCAGCTCGGGCCTGAGCTCCTACGAGCAGTACTTC. The full variable domain, its missing parts supplied by reference TRBV18 and TRBJ2-7, is NAGVMQNPRHLVRRRGQEARLRCSPMKGHSHVYWYRQLPEEGLKFMVYLQKENIIDESGMPKERFSAEFPKEGPSILRIQQVVRGDSAAYFCASSGLSSYEQYFGPGTRLTVT.

CDR3: CASSVVAGGDKETQYF. CDR3 sequence (DNA): TGTGCCAGCAGCGTAGTAGCGGGGGGGGACAAAGAGACCCAGTACTTC. The chain joins TRBV9 to TRBJ2-5; 11 nucleotides align to TRBD2. V lost 0 bases to trimming and J lost 3 bases; unmatched junction nucleotides: 4. Per germline, CDR1 SGDLS and CDR2 YYNGEE. The CDR3 runs 16 residues.

The CDR3 DNA reads TGTGCCTGGAGTGGAGGGACAGGGAACACTGAAGCTTTCTTT. It translates to CAWSGGTGNTEAFF. The rearrangement joins TRBV30 to TRBJ1-1, with 8 bases aligning to TRBD1. The J segment lost 1 base and the V segment lost 1 base, leaving 2 bases of the junction unmatched. The CDR3 sequence is 14 residues long. Germline V gives CDR1 GTSNPN, CDR2 SVGIG (reference sequence). Full variable domain (rest looked up from reference TRBV30 and TRBJ1-1): SQTIHQWPATLVQPVGSPLSLECTVEGTSNPNLYWYRQAAGRGLQLLFYSVGIGQISSEVPQNLSASRPQDRQFILSSKKLLLSDSGFYLCAWSGGTGNTEAFFGQGTRLTVV.

CDR3 residues: CASSVQGGHNSPLHF. For the CDR3, the DNA is TGTGCCAGCAGCGTACAGGGAGGTCATAATTCACCCCTCCACTTT. The chain combines TRBV7-2 with TRBJ1-6; TRBD1 might be the D (6 bases). Trimming stripped 5 bases from V and 5 bases from J, with 13 bases between. The CDR3 sequence is 15 residues long. Germline assignment: CDR1 SGHTA and CDR2 FQGNSA. The variable domain in full, with the rest retrieved from reference TRBV7-2 and TRBJ1-6, is GAGVSQSPSNKVTEKGKDVELRCDPISGHTALYWYRQSLGQGLEFLIYFQGNSAPDKSGLPSDRFSAERTGGSVSTLTIQRTQQEDSAVYLCASSVQGGHNSPLHFGNGTRLTVT.

The rearrangement links TRBV7-3 to TRBJ1-2, with a weak D call TRBD1 (6 bases). The ends were cut back, 5 bases at V and 5 bases at J, with 15 bases in the middle. The germline V gene has CDR1 SGHTA and CDR2 FQGTGA. CDR3 length: 14 residues. CDR3: CASSPDGGPYGYTF. The CDR3 DNA sequence: TGTGCCAGCAGCCCAGACGGGGGCCCTTATGGCTACACCTTC.

The chain recombines TRBV10-2 with TRBJ2-7, with D perhaps matching TRBD2 (7 bases). The V and J ends lost 6 bases and 6 bases respectively, with 15 bases between them. This CDR3 has 13 amino acids. Germline CDR1 WSHSY, CDR2 SAAADI. The chain's CDR3 is CASSSVGGGEQYF. DNA of the CDR3: TGCGCCAGCAGCTCGGTAGGGGGGGGCGAGCAGTACTTC.

The rearrangement joins TRBV5-1 to TRBJ2-1; 9 bases are shared with TRBD2. The CDR3 has 17 amino acids. Germline trimming cut 0 bases from V and 8 bases from J; bases unmatched to any gene: 12. CDR1 and CDR2 from the germline V gene are SGHRS and YFSETQ. The CDR3 loop reads CASSLEWRGGRSDEQFF. The CDR3 bases are TGCGCCAGCAGCTTGGAATGGCGGGGGGGCCGGTCGGATGAGCAGTTCTTC.

The chain couples TRBV10-3 to TRBJ1-6, with a tentative D call TRBD1 (5 bases). V was shortened by 6 bases and J by 5 bases, with 11 bases between the two germline ends. Germline loops: CDR1 ENHRY, CDR2 SYGVKD. The CDR3 contains 14 residues. CDR3 nucleotides: TGTGCCATCAGGTCCGGGACCGATAATTCACCCCTCCACTTT. It translates to CAIRSGTDNSPLHF.

The gene calls are TRBV28 and TRBJ2-4, with D perhaps TRBD1 (5 bases). The CDR3 totals 14 residues. V was clipped by 2 bases and J by 8 bases, with 13 bases between them. Germline lookup yields CDR1 MDHEN and CDR2 SYDVKM. CDR3 in amino acids: CASSLEATRDIQYF. The CDR3, as DNA: TGTGCCAGCAGTTTAGAGGCCACCAGGGACATTCAGTACTTC.

The chain is built from TRBV6-5 and TRBJ2-3; the D is unclear. The CDR3 has 15 amino acids. CDR1 and CDR2 from the germline V gene are MNHEY and SVGAGI. V gave up 11 bases and J gave up 0 bases, with 18 bases separating them. The CDR3 here is CAGSRAVGSTDTQYF. In DNA, the CDR3 is TGTGCCGGCTCAAGAGCAGTCGGCAGCACAGATACGCAGTATTTT.

This clone appeared a few times. This rearrangement joins TRBV7-3 to TRBJ2-1, with D possibly called TRBD1 or TRBD2 (5 bases each). Looked up from germline, CDR1 is SGHTA and CDR2 is FQGTGA. The CDR3 extends over 18 amino acids. V was cut by 1 base and J by 3 bases, with 19 bases left in between. CDR3: CASSLMGKTGRNYNEQFF. In DNA form, the CDR3 reads TGTGCCAGCAGCTTAATGGGAAAAACGGGGCGAAACTACAATGAGCAGTTCTTC.

This sequence joins TRBV10-3 and TRBJ2-3; 9 nucleotides line up with TRBD2. V shed 6 bases, J shed 2 bases, and the junction held 3 bases outside the gene matches. This CDR3 has 14 residues. Germline values: CDR1 ENHRY, CDR2 SYGVKD. The CDR3 DNA follows: TGTGCCATCAGCAAGCGGGGGGACACAGATACGCAGTATTTT. Translating gives CAISKRGDTDTQYF.